This T cell receptor (beta chain) was sequenced for a study of cytomegalovirus exposure and HLA in healthy donors. Findings and limits, study-wide: Diagnosis of cytomegalovirus status made by the classifier reportedly showed high specificity and sensitivity. Most TCR beta V segments were productive about 90% or about 30% of the time in an earlier analysis. Some highly shared sequence variants likely arose as a pipeline artifact.

PCR amplification relied on 60 Vbeta primers (plus 13 Jbeta primers). Study processing details: Some 10 million shared chains were among the about 80 million unique TCR beta chains that a later analysis counted. The method was immunoSEQ multiplex PCR; TCRdb's version includes in-frame clones alone and lacks a portion of them. The V and J calls and clone size come from that table; D and trimming were worked out from the DNA. The data hold fewer than 150,000 clones, with more than 70% observed a single time. A note on this clone: Antigen unknown.

There are 15 residues in the CDR3. Unmatched junction bases numbered 7, after V lost 5 bases and J lost 3 bases. Germline CDR1 reads MNHEY; CDR2 reads SVGAGI. The source is a man aged 35-49 years in good health and CMV-seronegative. The sample taken for sequencing was PBMCs. The chain couples TRBV6-5 to TRBJ2-7; 10 positions match TRBD2. The chain's CDR3 is CASSKLSGRSYEQYF. The CDR3 DNA sequence: TGTGCCAGCAGTAAGCTTAGCGGGAGGAGCTACGAGCAGTACTTC.